Many counts were recorded for the clone carrying this T cell receptor beta chain. Its cognate antigen is unknown. The sample is drawn from a study of T-cell memory formation after mild COVID-19. Overall study context: Clusters were largely donor specific.

General study findings and limits: Most CD4+ clones that shrank were in CM and EM, while CD8+ ones turned up in EMRA. Detection of some responders pre-infection suggested pre-existing cross-reactive memory T cells participated.

This CDR3 contains 15 residues. V lost 5 bases to trimming and J lost 0 bases; unmatched junction nucleotides: 8. CDR1 is GTSNPN, CDR2 SVGIG, per germline (reference sequence). MiXCR was run by TCRdb on the 5' RACE reads, yielding one entry per CDR3 protein. The sample includes about 560,000 distinct CDR3 sequences, about 20% of them seen just once. Sequenced sample: PBMCs or a T cell subset sorted from them (not recorded which). The clonotype comes from an adult woman who had mild COVID-19 (a few samples of this study predate the infection). Cell type and time point are not known. The V and J genes are TRBV30 and TRBJ2-3, with 7 positions matching TRBD1. CDR3 amino acids: CAWYDREPSTDTQYF. Here the CDR3 DNA reads TGTGCCTGGTATGACAGGGAACCTAGCACAGATACGCAGTATTTT.